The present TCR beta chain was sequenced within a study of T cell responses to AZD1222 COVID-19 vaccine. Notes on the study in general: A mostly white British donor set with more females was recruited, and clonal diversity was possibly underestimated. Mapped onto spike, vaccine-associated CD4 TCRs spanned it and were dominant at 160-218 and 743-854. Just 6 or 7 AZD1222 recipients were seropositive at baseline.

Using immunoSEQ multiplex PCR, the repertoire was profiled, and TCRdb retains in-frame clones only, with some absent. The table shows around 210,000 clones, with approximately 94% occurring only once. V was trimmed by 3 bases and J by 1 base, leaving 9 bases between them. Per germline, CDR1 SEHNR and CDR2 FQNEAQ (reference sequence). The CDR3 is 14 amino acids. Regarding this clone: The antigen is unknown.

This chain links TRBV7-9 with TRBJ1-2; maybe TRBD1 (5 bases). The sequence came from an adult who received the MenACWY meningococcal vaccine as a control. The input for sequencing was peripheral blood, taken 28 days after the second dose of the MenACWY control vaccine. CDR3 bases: TGTGCCAGCAGCTTGGGACGGTTTAACTATGGCTACACCTTC. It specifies CASSLGRFNYGYTF.